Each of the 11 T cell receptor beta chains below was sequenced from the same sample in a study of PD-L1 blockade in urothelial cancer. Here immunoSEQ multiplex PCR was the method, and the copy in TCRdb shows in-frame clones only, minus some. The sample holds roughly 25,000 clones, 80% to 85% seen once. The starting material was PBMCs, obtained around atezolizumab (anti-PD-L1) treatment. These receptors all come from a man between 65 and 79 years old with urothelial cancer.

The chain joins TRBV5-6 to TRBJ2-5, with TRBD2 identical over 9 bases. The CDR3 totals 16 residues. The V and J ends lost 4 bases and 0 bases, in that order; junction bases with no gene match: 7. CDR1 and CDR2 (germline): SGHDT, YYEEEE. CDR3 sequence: CASSPGLAPYQETQYF. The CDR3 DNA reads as TGTGCCAGCAGCCCTGGACTAGCGCCGTACCAAGAGACCCAGTACTTC.

The CDR3 nucleotides are TGTGCCAGCAGAAGATCCGGGACTCCCCTCCCAGATACGCAGTATTTT. It is translated as CASRRSGTPLPDTQYF. V gene TRBV27 combines with J gene TRBJ2-3, with D possibly matching TRBD2 (6 bases). Germline V gene data show CDR1 as MNHEY and CDR2 as SMNVEV (reference sequence). Deletions cut 6 bases from V and 4 bases from J, with 20 bases between. The CDR3 runs 16 residues.

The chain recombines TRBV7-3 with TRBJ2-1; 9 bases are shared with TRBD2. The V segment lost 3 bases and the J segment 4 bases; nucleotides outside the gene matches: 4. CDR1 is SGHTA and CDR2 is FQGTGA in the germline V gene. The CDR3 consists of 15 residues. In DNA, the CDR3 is TGTGCCAGCAGCTTGAGCGGGAGGCCGTACAATGAGCAGTTCTTC. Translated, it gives CASSLSGRPYNEQFF.

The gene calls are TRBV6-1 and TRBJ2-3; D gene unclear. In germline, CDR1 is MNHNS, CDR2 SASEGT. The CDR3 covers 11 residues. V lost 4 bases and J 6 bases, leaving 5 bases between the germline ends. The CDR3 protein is CASSALDTQYF. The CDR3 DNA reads TGTGCCAGCAGTGCTTTGGATACGCAGTATTTT.

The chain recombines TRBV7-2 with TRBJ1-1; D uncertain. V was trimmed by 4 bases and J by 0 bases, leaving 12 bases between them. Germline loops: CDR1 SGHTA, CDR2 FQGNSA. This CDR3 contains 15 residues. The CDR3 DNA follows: TGTGCCAGCAGCTCGGAGCCAGCTATGAACACTGAAGCTTTCTTT. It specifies CASSSEPAMNTEAFF.

CDR3 coding DNA: TGTGCCAGCAGCCGGGGACTAGCGGGTTACAATGAGCAGTTCTTC. Its translation is CASSRGLAGYNEQFF. The rearrangement uses TRBV11-3 and TRBJ2-1; 12 bases are a match to TRBD2. The V segment lost 5 bases and the J segment 4 bases; nucleotides outside the gene matches: 3. The CDR3 sequence is 15 residues long. The germline CDR1 and CDR2 sequences are SGHNT and YENEEA.

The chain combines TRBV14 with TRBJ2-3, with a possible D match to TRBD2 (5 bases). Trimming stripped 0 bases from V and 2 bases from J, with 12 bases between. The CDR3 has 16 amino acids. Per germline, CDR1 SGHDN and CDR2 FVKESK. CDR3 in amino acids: CASSQDTSGVTDTQYF. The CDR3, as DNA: TGTGCCAGCAGCCAAGATACCAGCGGAGTCACAGATACGCAGTATTTT.

For the CDR3, the DNA is TGCAGCGTTGAAGATTGGGACAGTAAAGAGACCCAGTACTTC. This translates into CSVEDWDSKETQYF. The V and J genes are TRBV29-1 and TRBJ2-5, with 7 bases lining up with TRBD1. Germline V gives CDR1 SQVTM, CDR2 ANQGSEA. This CDR3 has 14 residues. With V trimmed by 0 bases and J by 3 bases, 4 bases remained unmatched.

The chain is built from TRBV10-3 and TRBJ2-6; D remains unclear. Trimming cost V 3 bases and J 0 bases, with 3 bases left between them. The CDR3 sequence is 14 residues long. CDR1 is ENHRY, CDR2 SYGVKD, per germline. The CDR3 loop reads CAISDGSGANVLTF. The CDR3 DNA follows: TGTGCCATCAGTGACGGCTCTGGGGCCAACGTCCTGACTTTC.

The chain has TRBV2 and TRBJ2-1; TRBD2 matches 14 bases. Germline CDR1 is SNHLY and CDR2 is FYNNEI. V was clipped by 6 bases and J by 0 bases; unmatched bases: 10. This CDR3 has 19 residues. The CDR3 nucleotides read TGTGCCAGCAGCGTCGGGACTAGCGGGAGTAAGAGCTCCTACAATGAGCAGTTCTTC. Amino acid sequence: CASSVGTSGSKSSYNEQFF.

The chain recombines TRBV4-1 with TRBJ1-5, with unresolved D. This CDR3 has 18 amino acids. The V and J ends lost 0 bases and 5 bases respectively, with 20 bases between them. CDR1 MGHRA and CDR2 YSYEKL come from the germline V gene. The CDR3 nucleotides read TGCGCCAGCAGCCAAGATATAGTCGGCGGAGGGTTTGATCAGCCCCAGCATTTT. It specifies CASSQDIVGGGFDQPQHF.